This entry lists 3 T cell receptor beta chains sequenced from one sample in a study of tumor-infiltrating lymphocytes in primary liver carcinoma. Using a constant-region primer together with ProtoScript II reverse transcriptase, TCR beta cDNA was made from around 0.55 ug of total RNA. Investigators got TCR beta libraries out of three nested multiplex PCR rounds, done with slightly modified ARM-PCR. In the first two PCR rounds, TRBV1-TRBV30 forward primers were paired with a C-beta reverse primer, and each round lasted around 10 cycles. Via MiXCR, TCRdb re-called the multiplex PCR reads, giving one row per CDR3 protein. The sample records around 29,000 distinct CDR3 sequences, about 79% being singletons. Unsorted bulk tissue, 20-30 mg of it, served as the source for co-extraction of RNA and DNA. Input material: liver tumor tissue from sampling region 5. This sample's subset: tumor region T5, tumor centre. The receptors here all came from a man in his forties with primary liver carcinoma and hepatitis B virus infection.

As regards this clonotype: A read error may produce the germline difference seen at one junction end. This chain links TRBV6-2 or TRBV6-3 with TRBJ2-3; 11 bases line up with TRBD2. Germline lookup yields CDR1 MNHEY and CDR2 SVGEGT. This CDR3 is 16 amino acids long. The CDR3 region is CTSNQLAGVETDTQYF. The CDR3 nucleotides read TGTACCAGCAATCAACTAGCGGGAGTGGAAACAGATACCCAGTATTTT.

There are many counts of this clonotype. This chain joins TRBV2 and TRBJ2-1, with unresolved D. Germline CDR1 SNHLY, CDR2 FYNNEI. V was pared by 6 bases and J by 8 bases, with 11 bases between. This CDR3 spans 12 amino acids. In DNA, the CDR3 is TGTGCCAGCAGATGGGGATACGATGAGCAGTTCTTC. Amino acid sequence: CASRWGYDEQFF.

A note on this clonotype: A much more abundant neighbour one base away suggests this may be a read error. The V call is TRBV6-2 or TRBV6-3, the J call TRBJ1-3; perhaps TRBD1 as D (5 bases). The CDR3 is made up of 15 amino acids. Germline lookup yields CDR1 MNHEY and CDR2 SVGEGT. CDR3 amino acids: CASAYSGPWSDTIYF. The CDR3 nucleotides read TGTGCCAGCGCTTACTCGGGACCGTGGTCGGACACTATATATTTT.